Below, one T cell receptor (beta chain) is given with its context. This table comes from immunoSEQ multiplex PCR, and its TCRdb copy is limited to in-frame clones, with some not included. In the table there are around 500,000 clones, approximately 86% of which are singletons. Clinical history as reported by participants underpinned cohort assignment. The data were taken from a study of blood T cell repertoires in COVID-19. In the study overall: Sites in the United States, Italy and Spain provided acute and convalescent COVID-19 samples.

The CDR3 length is 13 residues. Germline assignment: CDR1 SNHLY and CDR2 FYNNEI. Trimming left V 6 bases short and J 5 bases short, with 10 bases between. The source material was PBMCs or T cells enriched from blood (not recorded which). This sequence joins TRBV2 and TRBJ1-4; D remains ambiguous. This sequence was found in a woman aged 55-69 years who had recovered from COVID-19. The CDR3 sequence: CASRFAPNEKLFF. CDR3 coding DNA: TGTGCCAGCAGGTTCGCGCCAAATGAAAAACTGTTTTTT.